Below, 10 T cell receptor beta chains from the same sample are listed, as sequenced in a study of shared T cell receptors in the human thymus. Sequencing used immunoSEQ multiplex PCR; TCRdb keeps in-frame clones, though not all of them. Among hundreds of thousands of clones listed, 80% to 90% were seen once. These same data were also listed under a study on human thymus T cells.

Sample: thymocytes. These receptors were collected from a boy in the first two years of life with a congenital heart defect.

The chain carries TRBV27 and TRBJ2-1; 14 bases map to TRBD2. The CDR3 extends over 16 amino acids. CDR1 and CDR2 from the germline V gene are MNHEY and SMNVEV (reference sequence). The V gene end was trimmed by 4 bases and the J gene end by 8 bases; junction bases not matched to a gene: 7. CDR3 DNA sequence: TGTGCCAGCAGTTCCGGGACTAGCGGGGGCGGAGATGAGCAGTTCTTC. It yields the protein CASSSGTSGGGDEQFF.

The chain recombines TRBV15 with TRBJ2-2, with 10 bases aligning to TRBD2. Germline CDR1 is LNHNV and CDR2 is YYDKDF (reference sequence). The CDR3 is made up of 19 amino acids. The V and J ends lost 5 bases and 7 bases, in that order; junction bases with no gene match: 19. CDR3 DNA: TGTGCCACCAGCCCTCCCGATGGTAGCGGGGGGAGGTGTGGCGGGGAGCTGTTTTTT. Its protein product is CATSPPDGSGGRCGGELFF.

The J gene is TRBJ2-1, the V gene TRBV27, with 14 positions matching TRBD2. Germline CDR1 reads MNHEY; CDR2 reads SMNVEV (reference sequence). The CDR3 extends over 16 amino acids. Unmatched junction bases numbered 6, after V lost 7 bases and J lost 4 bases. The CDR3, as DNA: TGTGCCAGCAAGGGGACTAGCGGGGGCCTATACAATGAGCAGTTCTTC. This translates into CASKGTSGGLYNEQFF.

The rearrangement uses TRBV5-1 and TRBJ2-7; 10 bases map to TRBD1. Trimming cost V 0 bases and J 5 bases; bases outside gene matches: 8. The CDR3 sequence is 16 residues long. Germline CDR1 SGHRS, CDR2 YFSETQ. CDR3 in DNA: TGCGCCAGCAGCTTGGCCGTCGACAGGGGGCGGGACGAGCAGTACTTC. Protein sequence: CASSLAVDRGRDEQYF. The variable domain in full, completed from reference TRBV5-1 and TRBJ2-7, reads KAGVTQTPRYLIKTRGQQVTLSCSPISGHRSVSWYQQTPGQGLQFLFEYFSETQRNKGNFPGRFSGRQFSNSRSEMNVSTLELGDSALYLCASSLAVDRGRDEQYFGPGTRLTVT.

CDR3 protein: CASSLAGPGQHYNSPLHF. CDR3 sequence (DNA): TGTGCCAGCAGCTTAGCGGGTCCGGGACAGCACTATAATTCACCCCTCCACTTT. The chain employs TRBV7-6 and TRBJ1-6; 7 nucleotides agree with TRBD1. The germline V gene has CDR1 SGHVS and CDR2 FNYEAQ. The CDR3 covers 18 residues. Trimming took 0 bases from V and 3 from J; bases not matched to a gene: 8.

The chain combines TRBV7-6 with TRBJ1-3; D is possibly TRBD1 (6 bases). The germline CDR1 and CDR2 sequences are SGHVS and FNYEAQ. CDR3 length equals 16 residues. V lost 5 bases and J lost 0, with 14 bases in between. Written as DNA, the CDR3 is TGTGCCAGCAGCACAAAGACAGGATACTCTGGAAACACCATATATTTT. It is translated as CASSTKTGYSGNTIYF.

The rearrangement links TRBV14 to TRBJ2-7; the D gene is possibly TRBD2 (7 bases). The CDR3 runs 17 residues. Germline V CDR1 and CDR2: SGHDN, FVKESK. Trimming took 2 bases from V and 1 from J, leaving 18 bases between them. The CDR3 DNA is TGTGCCAGCAGCCAAAGGGGGAGGGGGGATGGGTCCTACGAGCAGTACTTC. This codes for CASSQRGRGDGSYEQYF.

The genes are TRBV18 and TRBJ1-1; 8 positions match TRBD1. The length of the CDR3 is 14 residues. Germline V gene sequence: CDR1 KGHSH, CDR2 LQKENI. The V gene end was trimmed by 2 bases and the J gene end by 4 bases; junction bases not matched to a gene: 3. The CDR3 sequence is CASSPTDRGTEAFF. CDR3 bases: TGTGCCAGCTCACCAACAGACAGGGGCACTGAAGCTTTCTTT.

This chain's CDR3 is CASSQGQTLHF. The CDR3 region has the DNA TGTGCCAGCAGCCAGGGACAAACCCTCCACTTT. The chain carries TRBV7-2 and TRBJ1-6, with D possibly TRBD1 on 6 matching bases. Trimming took 5 bases from V and 14 from J, leaving 10 bases between them. Germline CDR1 is SGHTA and CDR2 is FQGNSA. The CDR3 is 11 residues long.

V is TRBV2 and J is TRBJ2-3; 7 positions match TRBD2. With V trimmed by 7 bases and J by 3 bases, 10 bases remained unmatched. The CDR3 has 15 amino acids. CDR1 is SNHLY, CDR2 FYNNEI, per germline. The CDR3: CASTEGGGGTDTQYF. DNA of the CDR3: TGTGCCAGCACCGAAGGTGGCGGGGGAACAGATACGCAGTATTTT.